Below are 30 T cell receptor beta chains sequenced from a single sample in a study of blood T cell repertoires in COVID-19. Only in-frame clones appear in the TCRdb table, and some are missing; sequencing was by immunoSEQ multiplex PCR. The sample includes under 140,000 clones, approximately 70% of them seen just once. The sequencing sample was made of peripheral blood. The receptors here all came from an older woman with acute or convalescent COVID-19.

Turning to this clone: Distinct nucleotide sequences in the sample also encode this CDR3. The gene calls are TRBV11-1 and TRBJ1-1; no definite D call. Germline V lookup: CDR1 SGHAT, CDR2 FQDESV (reference sequence). The CDR3 consists of 13 residues. V was trimmed by 2 bases and J by 5 bases, leaving 9 bases between them. CDR3 sequence reads: CASSLYRETEAFF. The CDR3 DNA follows: TGTGCCAGCAGCTTATATAGAGAGACTGAAGCTTTCTTT.

This clone has more than one count but fewer than ten. The chain has TRBV5-8 and TRBJ2-7, with 8 bases identical to TRBD1. The germline gives CDR1 SGHTS, CDR2 YDEGEE. The CDR3 is 13 amino acids. The ends lost 3 bases at V and 6 bases at J; junction bases unmatched: 5. DNA for the CDR3: TGTGCCAGCAGCTCACAGGGGGGAAGCGAGCAGTACTTC. It translates to CASSSQGGSEQYF.

This clone was observed many times. J is TRBJ2-7 and V is TRBV28; 11 bases align to TRBD1. Per the germline V gene, CDR1 is MDHEN and CDR2 is SYDVKM. CDR3 length: 15 amino acids. Trimming removed 4 bases from V and 4 bases from J; junction bases left unmatched: 6. In nucleotides, the CDR3 is TGTGCCAGCAGTTCCCCGGGACAGGGGGGATACGAGCAGTACTTC. Amino acids: CASSSPGQGGYEQYF.

The chain employs TRBV11-3 and TRBJ1-6; D gene ambiguous. Germline V gene lookup returns CDR1 SGHNT and CDR2 YENEEA. Trimming removed 4 bases from V and 10 bases from J, with 11 bases in between. CDR3 length equals 13 residues. The CDR3 sequence: CASSSRVDSPLHF. CDR3 bases: TGTGCCAGCAGCTCGCGGGTCGACTCACCCCTCCACTTT.

The V call is TRBV5-1, the J call TRBJ1-1; 7 bases agree with TRBD1. Trimming removed 1 base from V and 4 bases from J; junction bases left unmatched: 4. Germline CDR1 and CDR2: SGHRS and YFSETQ. This CDR3 region has 14 residues. CDR3 nucleotides: TGCGCCAGCAGCTTGACAGGGGACTTCACTGAAGCTTTCTTT. Its translation is CASSLTGDFTEAFF.

This sequence joins TRBV30 and TRBJ1-5, with D possibly TRBD1 on 5 matching bases. V lost 2 bases to trimming and J lost 6 bases, with 11 bases between them. The CDR3 is 13 amino acids. Germline values: CDR1 GTSNPN, CDR2 SVGIG (reference sequence). CDR3 nucleotides: TGTGCCTGGAGTCTCCGGGGGGGTCAGCCCCAGCATTTT. Protein sequence: CAWSLRGGQPQHF.

This clone was observed once. The chain joins TRBV9 to TRBJ2-5; 8 bases are shared with TRBD2. Unmatched junction bases numbered 5, after V lost 2 bases and J lost 5 bases. Germline-derived CDR1 and CDR2 are SGDLS and YYNGEE. There are 14 residues in the CDR3. Here the CDR3 DNA reads TGTGCCAGCAGCGTTAGCGGGGTGGTGGAGACCCAGTACTTC. It codes for CASSVSGVVETQYF.

V is TRBV2 and J is TRBJ1-1; the D gene is possibly TRBD1 (5 bases). The V and J ends lost 1 base and 3 bases respectively, with 12 bases between them. The germline CDR1 and CDR2 sequences are SNHLY and FYNNEI. The CDR3 is 15 residues long. CDR3 DNA: TGTGCCAGCAGTGAAGGTGGCAGGGCGTACACTGAAGCTTTCTTT. It yields the protein CASSEGGRAYTEAFF.

The chain is built from TRBV7-3 and TRBJ2-7, with 7 bases fitting TRBD2. The CDR3 runs 14 residues. Germline-derived CDR1 and CDR2 are SGHTA and FQGTGA. Unmatched junction bases numbered 7, after V lost 4 bases and J lost 4 bases. The CDR3 is CASSSTPGGYEQYF. The CDR3 coding sequence is TGTGCCAGCAGCTCAACACCCGGGGGGTACGAGCAGTACTTC.

V gene TRBV29-1 combines with J gene TRBJ1-2, with 7 nucleotides matching TRBD1. The V gene's germline CDR1 is SQVTM and CDR2 ANQGSEA. The CDR3 covers 12 residues. J gave up 8 bases and V 5 bases, and 8 bases lay outside the gene matches. CDR3 amino acids: CSVKGASGGYTF. The DNA for the CDR3 is TGCAGCGTTAAGGGGGCATCGGGGGGCTACACCTTC.

This clone appeared once. This sequence joins TRBV11-2 and TRBJ2-7; D remains unclear. Looked up from germline, CDR1 is SGHAT and CDR2 is FQNNGV. There are 11 residues in the CDR3. Deletions cut 2 bases from V and 4 bases from J, with 3 bases between. CDR3 bases: TGTGCCAGCAGCTTACAGTACGAGCAGTACTTC. Amino acid sequence: CASSLQYEQYF.

The rearrangement links TRBV19 to TRBJ1-2, with 9 bases lining up with TRBD1. This CDR3 region has 15 residues. Losses at the gene ends were 2 bases for V and 8 bases for J; bases not matched to a gene: 9. Looked up from germline, CDR1 is LNHDA and CDR2 is SQIVND (reference sequence). The CDR3 sequence: CASSIWRDRVGGYTF. In DNA form, the CDR3 reads TGTGCCAGTAGTATATGGAGGGACAGGGTTGGCGGCTACACCTTC.

This clone was seen a handful of times. The chain is built from TRBV10-3 and TRBJ1-1; D remains unclear. The CDR3 has 12 residues. CDR1 is ENHRY, CDR2 SYGVKD, per germline. The V and J ends lost 4 bases and 7 bases respectively, with 10 bases between them. CDR3 bases: TGTGCCATCAGTGCCGCGAGTAATGAAGCTTTCTTT. This sequence encodes CAISAASNEAFF.

The chain employs TRBV7-3 and TRBJ1-4; 9 nucleotides line up with TRBD1. Germline lookup yields CDR1 SGHTA and CDR2 FQGTGA. CDR3 length equals 19 residues. With 6 bases clipped from V and 0 bases from J, the junction kept 14 bases outside the gene matches. The CDR3 here is CASRPHRGLKDATNEKLFF. CDR3 bases: TGTGCCAGCAGACCCCACAGGGGGCTTAAGGATGCAACTAATGAAAAACTGTTTTTT.

A single count supports this clone. This chain links TRBV29-1 with TRBJ1-2; 8 bases line up with TRBD1. CDR1 and CDR2 (germline): SQVTM, ANQGSEA. V shed 7 bases and J 5 bases; nucleotides not matched to a gene: 15. The CDR3 contains 15 residues. The CDR3 protein is CSADPGQGRSYGYTF. CDR3 nucleotides: TGCAGCGCCGATCCCGGACAGGGACGAAGTTATGGCTACACCTTC.

This clone was detected only once. The chain employs TRBV25-1 and TRBJ2-1; 11 bases are shared with TRBD1. The CDR3 contains 16 residues. Per germline, CDR1 MGHDK and CDR2 SYGVNS. V gave up 6 bases and J gave up 9 bases; unmatched junction bases: 13. The CDR3 sequence: CASRKLDRGQSGEQFF. CDR3 sequence (DNA): TGTGCCAGCAGAAAATTGGACAGGGGGCAATCCGGTGAGCAGTTCTTC.

The chain carries TRBV4-2 and TRBJ1-3; no definite D call. Trimming pared 11 bases from V and 0 bases from J, leaving 20 bases between. The germline V gene has CDR1 LGHNA and CDR2 YNFKEQ. The CDR3 sequence is 16 residues long. The CDR3 is CARRHAGRDSGNTIYF. Written as DNA, the CDR3 is TGTGCCCGCCGCCACGCGGGCCGGGACTCTGGAAACACCATATATTTT.

The chain carries TRBV7-2 and TRBJ1-1; D uncertain. The V end was cut by 1 base, the J end by 2 bases, with 8 bases between. The CDR3 is made up of 14 amino acids. The germline V gene encodes CDR1 SGHTA and CDR2 FQGNSA. The DNA for the CDR3 is TGTGCCAGCAGCTTAGGAGGGTTTAACACTGAAGCTTTCTTT. This codes for CASSLGGFNTEAFF.

The table lists this clone with many counts. This sample also contains other DNA sequences that code for the same CDR3. Here the CDR3 DNA reads TGTGCCAGCAGCGTAGGGACAGTCCAAGAGACCCAGTACTTC. This encodes CASSVGTVQETQYF. The chain recombines TRBV9 with TRBJ2-5, with a tentative D call TRBD1 (6 bases). The V gene's germline CDR1 is SGDLS and CDR2 YYNGEE. Between the trimmed V and J ends, which lost 0 bases and 1 base, there was a span of 7 bases. The CDR3 sequence is 14 residues long.

The V call is TRBV11-2, the J call TRBJ1-4, with D unresolved. The CDR3 covers 14 residues. The germline gives CDR1 SGHAT, CDR2 FQNNGV. The V and J ends lost 5 bases and 8 bases respectively, with 15 bases between them. CDR3 protein: CASSLEAHTEKLFF. The CDR3 DNA sequence: TGTGCCAGCAGCCTGGAGGCGCATACCGAAAAACTGTTTTTT. The variable domain in full, with the rest retrieved from reference TRBV11-2 and TRBJ1-4, is EAGVAQSPRYKIIEKRQSVAFWCNPISGHATLYWYQQILGQGPKLLIQFQNNGVVDDSQLPKDRFSAERLKGVDSTLKIQPAKLEDSAVYLCASSLEAHTEKLFFGSGTQLSVL.

CDR3 loop: CASSLVGTGQGYTF. The CDR3 DNA is TGTGCCAGCAGCTTAGTAGGGACAGGCCAAGGCTACACCTTC. The chain has TRBV7-3 and TRBJ1-2, with 8 bases aligning to TRBD1. The CDR3 length is 14 residues. The ends lost 2 bases at V and 8 bases at J; junction bases unmatched: 7. Germline V gene sequence: CDR1 SGHTA, CDR2 FQGTGA.

This rearrangement joins TRBV7-9 to TRBJ1-4, with 10 bases aligning to TRBD1. The junction had 5 bases not matched to a gene; V was cut back by 5 bases and J by 8 bases. Germline loops: CDR1 SEHNR, CDR2 FQNEAQ (reference sequence). CDR3 length: 14 amino acids. The CDR3 sequence is CASSLRQGAEKLFF. DNA for the CDR3: TGTGCCAGCAGCCTGAGACAGGGGGCCGAAAAACTGTTTTTT.

The CDR3 nucleotides read TGTGCCACCAGCAGAGATGGGCAAGTTAATGAAAAACTGTTTTTT. Residues: CATSRDGQVNEKLFF. The V gene is TRBV15, the J gene TRBJ1-4; D is unresolved. The CDR3 consists of 15 residues. Trimming pared 0 bases from V and 4 bases from J, leaving 9 bases between. Germline V gene data show CDR1 as LNHNV and CDR2 as YYDKDF (reference sequence). Full variable domain (missing parts from reference TRBV15 and TRBJ1-4): DAMVIQNPRYQVTQFGKPVTLSCSQTLNHNVMYWYQQKSSQAPKLLFHYYDKDFNNEADTPDNFQSRRPNTSFCFLDIRSPGLGDTAMYLCATSRDGQVNEKLFFGSGTQLSVL.

V is TRBV27 and J is TRBJ2-1, with TRBD1 matching 8 bases. The V and J ends lost 5 bases and 15 bases, in that order; junction bases with no gene match: 12. There are 13 residues in the CDR3. Germline CDR1 reads MNHEY; CDR2 reads SMNVEV (reference sequence). DNA for the CDR3: TGTGCCAGCAGTCTCACTCACCAGGGGGCGCTGTTCTTC. It yields the protein CASSLTHQGALFF.

The table lists this clone with a few counts. The gene calls are TRBV11-2 and TRBJ2-5; D gene ambiguous. Germline V gives CDR1 SGHAT, CDR2 FQNNGV. The CDR3 length is 13 residues. Trimming stripped 5 bases from V and 5 bases from J, with 12 bases between. CDR3 bases: TGTGCCAGCAGCATAAGTCCGGAGGAGACCCAGTACTTC. This sequence encodes CASSISPEETQYF.

The chain employs TRBV7-2 and TRBJ2-2; TRBD2 aligns across 7 bases. V trimming: 5 bases; J trimming: 0 bases; junction bases outside the gene matches: 6. CDR3 length: 16 amino acids. Germline V gives CDR1 SGHTA, CDR2 FQGNSA. As DNA, the CDR3 is TGTGCCAGCAGCACCCCGACTAGCTCGAACACCGGGGAGCTGTTTTTT. Protein product: CASSTPTSSNTGELFF. Filled out from reference TRBV7-2 and TRBJ2-2, the complete variable domain reads GAGVSQSPSNKVTEKGKDVELRCDPISGHTALYWYRQSLGQGLEFLIYFQGNSAPDKSGLPSDRFSAERTGGSVSTLTIQRTQQEDSAVYLCASSTPTSSNTGELFFGEGSRLTVL.

Comment on this clone: Other DNA sequences in the same sample also yield this CDR3. The J gene is TRBJ1-6, the V gene TRBV30; 8 nucleotides line up with TRBD1. The CDR3 is 14 residues long. The V and J ends lost 3 bases and 6 bases, in that order; junction bases with no gene match: 4. Germline V CDR1 and CDR2: GTSNPN, SVGIG (reference sequence). CDR3 sequence: CAWRGDRGNSPLHF. CDR3 nucleotide sequence: TGTGCCTGGAGGGGAGACAGGGGTAATTCACCCCTCCACTTT.

The V and J genes are TRBV30 and TRBJ1-2; 10 nucleotides agree with TRBD1. This CDR3 is built from 14 residues. CDR1 is GTSNPN, CDR2 SVGIG, per germline (reference sequence). The V segment lost 3 bases and the J segment 5 bases; nucleotides outside the gene matches: 6. CDR3 protein: CAWRQDRGLYGYTF. CDR3 in DNA: TGTGCCTGGAGACAAGACAGGGGGCTTTATGGCTACACCTTC.

J is TRBJ2-2 and V is TRBV28; 9 bases match TRBD2. CDR3 length: 15 residues. The germline gives CDR1 MDHEN, CDR2 SYDVKM. V dropped 8 bases and J dropped 7; count of bases not matched to a gene: 11. CDR3: CASSSRGGGHGELFF. CDR3 DNA sequence: TGTGCCAGCTCGTCGCGGGGGGGCGGGCACGGGGAGCTGTTTTTT.

The rearrangement links TRBV20-1 to TRBJ1-2; TRBD1 matches at 8 bases. V shed 2 bases, J shed 8 bases, and the junction held 1 base outside the gene matches. The germline CDR1 and CDR2 sequences are DFQATT and SNEGSKA (reference sequence). This CDR3 is built from 11 residues. The CDR3 loop is CSARQGAGYTF. CDR3 DNA: TGCAGTGCTAGACAGGGGGCCGGCTACACCTTC.